The entry below describes one T cell receptor beta chain. Its cognate antigen is unknown. This sample is part of a study of OX40 agonist ivuxolimab in advanced cancers. Across the whole study: In this trial design, patients received ivuxolimab intravenously at 0.01 to 10 mg/kg every 2 weeks.

Overall study results and limits: Clones of CD4+ and CD8+ blood T cells grew by week 6 at doses of 0.1 to 3.0 mg/kg.

Clones were sequenced by immunoSEQ multiplex PCR, and TCRdb holds only the in-frame ones, with some missing. The sample carries fewer than 85,000 clones, about 86% recorded once. The CDR3 sequence is 16 residues long. With V trimmed by 4 bases and J by 4 bases, 7 bases remained unmatched. Germline CDR1 and CDR2: SEHNR and FQNEAQ (reference sequence). Source: CD4+ or CD8+ T cells sorted from blood, taken in a trial of the OX40 agonist ivuxolimab. The source of this sequence is an adult with an advanced solid tumor such as melanoma, head and neck, liver or kidney cancer. The chain uses TRBV7-9 and TRBJ2-2, with TRBD2 identical over 9 bases. This CDR3 reads CASSSPGTSFTGELFF. For the CDR3, the DNA is TGTGCCAGCAGCTCCCCCGGGACTAGCTTCACCGGGGAGCTGTTTTTT. Variable domain in full (rest from reference TRBV7-9 and TRBJ2-2): DTGVSQNPRHKITKRGQNVTFRCDPISEHNRLYWYRQTLGQGPEFLTYFQNEAQLEKSRLLSDRFSAERPKGSFSTLEIQRTEQGDSAMYLCASSSPGTSFTGELFFGEGSRLTVL.